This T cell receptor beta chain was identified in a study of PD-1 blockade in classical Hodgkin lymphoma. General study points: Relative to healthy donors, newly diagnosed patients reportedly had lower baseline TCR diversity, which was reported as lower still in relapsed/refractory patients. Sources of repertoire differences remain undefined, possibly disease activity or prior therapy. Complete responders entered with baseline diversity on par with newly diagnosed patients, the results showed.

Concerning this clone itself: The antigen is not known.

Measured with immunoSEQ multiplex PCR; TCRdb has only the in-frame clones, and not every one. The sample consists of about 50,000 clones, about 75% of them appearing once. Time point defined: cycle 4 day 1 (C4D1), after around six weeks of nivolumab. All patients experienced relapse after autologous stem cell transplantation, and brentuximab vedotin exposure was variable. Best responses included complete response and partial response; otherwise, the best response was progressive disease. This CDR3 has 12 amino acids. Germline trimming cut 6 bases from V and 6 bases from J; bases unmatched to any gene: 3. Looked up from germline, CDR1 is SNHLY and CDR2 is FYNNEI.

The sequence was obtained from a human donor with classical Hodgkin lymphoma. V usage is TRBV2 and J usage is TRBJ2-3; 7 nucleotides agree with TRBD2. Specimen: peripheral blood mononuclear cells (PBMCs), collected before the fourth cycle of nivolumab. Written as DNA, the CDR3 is TGTGCCAGCAGCTACGGGGGGGATACGCAGTATTTT. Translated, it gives CASSYGGDTQYF.